This T cell receptor beta chain emerged from a study of monozygotic twins with inflammatory bowel disease. Study-level results: Especially with disease activity, IBD patients shared fewer clonotypes with others than healthy twins did.

Remarks on this clonotype: Its specificity is not known.

Germline assignment: CDR1 MNHEY and CDR2 SMNVEV (reference sequence). The CDR3 has 17 residues. Each UMI harboured a 6-nucleotide sample barcode and was appended via template switching. One entry per CDR3 protein, without DNA, is what TCRdb gives after re-calling the 5' RACE reads. The sample has around 370,000 distinct CDR3 sequences. J is TRBJ1-1 and V is TRBV27; checking the TCRdb D call of TRBD1 is not possible without DNA. The sequencing sample was made of blood. The sequence came from a human donor with ulcerative colitis or Crohn's disease, or a healthy co-twin of an affected twin (not recorded which). The CDR3 spells CASSLSSQGPMNTEAFF.